Listed below are T cell receptor beta chains from one sample, sequenced in a study of blood T cell repertoires in COVID-19. The table came from immunoSEQ multiplex PCR; TCRdb's copy has only in-frame clones and leaves some out. The repertoire consists of 250,000 to 300,000 clones, with approximately 90% occurring once and the leading ten covering 8.8%. Sequencing used PBMCs or T cells enriched from blood (not recorded which). These receptors all come from a man aged 35 to 55 who had recovered from COVID-19. Each CDR3 is given with its conserved first and last residue. The D gene is left open where the match is weak. Clone size is stated in some rows and not others, as once, few, many or a class when expanded.

d_call: NA; j_call: TRBJ1-1; v_call: TRBV13; clone_size: NA; cdr3_aa: CASSGPGVNTEAFF; cdr3_nt: TGTGCCAGCAGCGGACCCGGGGTGAACACTGAAGCTTTCTTT
d_call: NA; j_call: TRBJ1-2; v_call: TRBV12-3/TRBV12-4; clone_size: NA; cdr3_aa: CASSLIGQRYTF; cdr3_nt: TGTGCCAGCAGTTTAATCGGACAGCGCTACACCTTC
d_call: TRBD1; j_call: TRBJ1-1; v_call: TRBV29-1; clone_size: once; cdr3_aa: CSVEEGQGAVGTEAFF; cdr3_nt: TGCAGCGTTGAAGAGGGGCAGGGGGCCGTGGGCACTGAAGCTTTCTTT
d_call: TRBD1; j_call: TRBJ1-5; v_call: TRBV2; clone_size: NA; cdr3_aa: CASKRLAGQGVWPQHF; cdr3_nt: TGTGCCAGCAAGAGGTTGGCGGGACAGGGGGTTTGGCCCCAGCATTTT
d_call: TRBD2; j_call: TRBJ2-2; v_call: TRBV4-3; clone_size: NA; cdr3_aa: CASSQDLAGLAGYRDTGELFF; cdr3_nt: TGCGCCAGCAGCCAAGATTTGGCCGGACTAGCGGGGTACCGGGACACCGGGGAGCTGTTTTTT
d_call: TRBD2; j_call: TRBJ2-1; v_call: TRBV6-5; clone_size: NA; cdr3_aa: CASSYSIRAGFNEQFF; cdr3_nt: TGTGCCAGCAGTTACTCGATTCGAGCGGGATTCAATGAGCAGTTCTTC
d_call: NA; j_call: TRBJ1-2; v_call: TRBV6-5; clone_size: NA; cdr3_aa: CASSYTTVNYGYTF; cdr3_nt: TGTGCCAGCAGTTACACGACAGTTAACTATGGCTACACCTTC
d_call: NA; j_call: TRBJ2-3; v_call: TRBV7-9; clone_size: NA; cdr3_aa: CASARGLRERVTDTQYF; cdr3_nt: TGTGCCAGCGCCAGGGGGCTGCGGGAGAGGGTTACAGATACGCAGTATTTT
d_call: NA; j_call: TRBJ2-3; v_call: TRBV10-1; clone_size: NA; cdr3_aa: CASRPQGADTQYF; cdr3_nt: TGCGCCAGCAGGCCACAGGGCGCAGATACGCAGTATTTT
d_call: NA; j_call: TRBJ2-2; v_call: TRBV19; clone_size: NA; cdr3_aa: CASSMQRTGELFF; cdr3_nt: TGTGCCAGTAGTATGCAGCGAACCGGGGAGCTGTTTTTT
d_call: NA; j_call: TRBJ1-3; v_call: TRBV7-3; clone_size: NA; cdr3_aa: CASSLRPRQLSGNTIYF; cdr3_nt: TGTGCCAGCAGCTTAAGGCCCCGACAGCTTTCTGGAAACACCATATATTTT
d_call: TRBD1; j_call: TRBJ1-5; v_call: TRBV7-2; clone_size: NA; cdr3_aa: CASSPPATGARGPQHF; cdr3_nt: TGTGCCAGCAGCCCCCCAGCTACAGGGGCTCGGGGGCCCCAGCATTTT
d_call: NA; j_call: TRBJ2-7; v_call: TRBV10-3; clone_size: NA; cdr3_aa: CAISPLAMPGAEQYF; cdr3_nt: TGTGCCATCAGTCCCTTAGCGATGCCAGGCGCCGAGCAGTACTTC
d_call: NA; j_call: TRBJ2-2; v_call: TRBV5-1; clone_size: NA; cdr3_aa: CASSLANTGVNRELFF; cdr3_nt: TGCGCCAGCAGCTTGGCCAATACCGGGGTTAACCGGGAGCTGTTTTTT
d_call: NA; j_call: TRBJ1-3; v_call: TRBV12-5; clone_size: NA; cdr3_aa: CASGFPGYF; cdr3_nt: TGTGCTAGTGGTTTCCCGGGGTATTTT
d_call: TRBD1; j_call: TRBJ1-3; v_call: TRBV11-2; clone_size: once; cdr3_aa: CASSVRQGFGGNTIYF; cdr3_nt: TGTGCCAGCAGCGTCCGACAGGGATTCGGTGGAAACACCATATATTTT
d_call: NA; j_call: TRBJ2-3; v_call: TRBV28; clone_size: NA; cdr3_aa: CASSPPPRGNTQYF; cdr3_nt: TGTGCCAGCAGTCCCCCGCCCCGGGGAAATACGCAGTATTTT
d_call: NA; j_call: TRBJ1-4; v_call: TRBV27; clone_size: NA; cdr3_aa: CASRQREKLFF; cdr3_nt: TGTGCCAGCCGACAAAGAGAAAAACTGTTTTTT
d_call: TRBD2; j_call: TRBJ2-7; v_call: TRBV5-8; clone_size: few; cdr3_aa: CASSTVTSGTTYEQYF; cdr3_nt: TGTGCCAGCAGCACAGTGACTAGCGGAACAACTTACGAGCAGTACTTC
d_call: TRBD2; j_call: TRBJ2-2; v_call: TRBV5-1; clone_size: NA; cdr3_aa: CASSRTSGGAGELFF; cdr3_nt: TGCGCCAGCAGCCGCACTAGCGGGGGGGCCGGGGAGCTGTTTTTT
d_call: NA; j_call: TRBJ1-4; v_call: TRBV13; clone_size: NA; cdr3_aa: CASSQVLNEKLFF; cdr3_nt: TGTGCCAGCAGTCAGGTTTTAAATGAAAAACTGTTTTTT
d_call: NA; j_call: TRBJ1-6; v_call: TRBV28; clone_size: NA; cdr3_aa: CASSLSGQRSSYNSPLHF; cdr3_nt: TGTGCCAGCAGTTTATCAGGACAGAGGAGCTCCTATAATTCACCCCTCCACTTT
d_call: NA; j_call: TRBJ2-7; v_call: TRBV27; clone_size: NA; cdr3_aa: CASSLKGHSSYEQYF; cdr3_nt: TGTGCCAGCAGTTTAAAGGGACACAGCTCCTACGAGCAGTACTTC
d_call: NA; j_call: TRBJ2-1; v_call: TRBV21-1; clone_size: NA; cdr3_aa: CASSNDSSYNEQFF; cdr3_nt: TGTGCCAGCAGCAATGACAGCTCCTACAATGAGCAGTTCTTC